This paragraph reports one TCR beta chain. Its antigen is currently not known. In total, approximately 610 healthy bone marrow donors made up the cohort. All cohort members were sampled while nominally healthy, although unrecorded immune exposures were likely present. The donor was CMV seronegative and belonged to the group of 352 seronegative cohort members. Every donor gave a peripheral blood sample, and the peripheral blood mononuclear cells from that sample were used for TCR beta sequencing. The Qiagen DNeasy Blood Extraction Kit was used to extract genomic DNA from the blood cell samples. Library preparation employed the immunoSEQ multiplex PCR assay. For the multiplex PCR, a mixture combining 60 forward primers for TCR Vbeta segments and 13 reverse primers for TCR Jbeta segments was used. Amplification of the CDR3 region of rearranged TCR beta genes was performed with a multiplex PCR assay on genomic DNA. The amplified TCR beta libraries were sequenced on the Illumina HiSeq System as 87-base-pair reads. For the original study's pipeline: In a later analysis, roughly 80 million unique TCR beta chains were counted across the 650 to 700 repertoires, and around 10 million of these chains were shared by at least two donors. Raw reads were error-corrected and collapsed into unique sequences with a nearest-neighbor algorithm that merged closely related sequences to remove PCR and sequencing errors. CDR3 sequences were aligned to IMGT reference sequences to assign V, D and J gene segments. For a sequence to be retained, a match of at least six nucleotides to both a V gene segment and a J gene segment was required. Rearrangements were called productive when the CDR3 lacked stop codons and stayed in frame with V and J; all others were non-productive. CDR3 was defined by IMGT convention, running from the second conserved V-encoded cysteine to the conserved J-encoded phenylalanine. Sequences without an unambiguous match to a single V gene segment were excluded from the earlier analysis of almost 600 of the donors. An earlier analysis of several hundred of the donors called V segments functional above 56.7% productive rearrangements and segregating when the between-donor standard deviation exceeded 5%. To diagnose cytomegalovirus status from the catalog of TCR beta chain sequences, a statistical classification framework was built. V and J gene assignment, in a later analysis, came from comparing TCR nucleotide sequences with IMGT/GENE-DB human TR gene sequences. In a later analysis, CDR3 sequences and most-parsimonious VDJ recombination scenarios were assigned using the TCRdist pipeline. In a later analysis, every TCR beta chain was defined by the combination of its CDR3 amino acid sequence and its V-gene family, and reads without a unique V-gene family were dropped. As a way to deal with suspected cross-contamination and a sequencing artifact, a later analysis dropped over 550 nucleotide sequences that were highly shared and had low generation probability. In a later analysis, a clonal expansion index was calculated for each public chain from normalized within-repertoire ranks of inferred template counts. A later analysis computed generation probabilities with a VDJ recombination model fitted to out-of-frame rearrangements, and checked the results against IGoR. In a later analysis, TCR-TCR, TCR-HLA and TCR-CMV co-occurrence was scored with hypergeometric tests, and a repertoire-size bias correction was applied to TCR pairs. To estimate false discovery rates, a later analysis permuted the HLA or CMV assignments 20 times. In a later analysis, co-occurring TCRs were grouped using DBSCAN, and TCRdist sequence similarity was added for clustering within HLA-allele-positive subsets. Repertoires with fewer than 30,000 or more than 120,000 public chains were left out of co-occurrence clustering, as were about 5 repertoires with anomalous nucleotide sharing. As stored in TCRdb, this immuneACCESS dataset retains in-frame rearrangements with V and J assigned. A fraction of the clones does not appear; measured against another copy, unresolved V genes explain less than half of the discrepancy, and the remainder lacks a known reason. V and J calls and clone size come straight from that table; D and trimming were deduced from the DNA. The sample table on file contains some 82,000 clones. The top ten constitute around 1.1% of the sample.

The sample comes from a study of cytomegalovirus exposure and HLA in healthy donors (dated by TCRdb to the late 2010s). As for the study more broadly: In an earlier analysis of some 550 of the donors, 276 Gb of sequence data and approximately 120 million unique TCR beta sequences from about 190 million T cells were reported. An early release that covered some 640 HLA-typed donors contained approximately 320 gigabases of sequencing data and roughly 84 million unique TCR sequences. Of the 350 to 450 genotyped donors, less than 85% were placed in the genetic ancestry cluster associated with self-reported Caucasian donors. The study aimed to test whether signatures of past pathogen exposure could be identified by cataloging public T cell receptors. The T cell repertoires of under 750 subjects were profiled by immunosequencing and related to cytomegalovirus serostatus. Besides the first cohort of 500 to 700 subjects, a separate validation cohort made up of 120 different subjects was used. To predict cytomegalovirus infection status, the study brought together high-throughput TCR immunosequencing, statistical association of individual TCRs with disease status, and machine learning. A later analysis re-examined previously published TCR beta repertoires from 610 or so donors and added high-resolution HLA genotyping to investigate patterns of TCR occurrence. The later analysis used no new phenotypic data to find candidate immune exposures, relying instead on TCR beta sequences and their occurrence across donors. An earlier analysis of about 600 of the donors used high-throughput TCR beta sequencing to judge whether each TCR beta V gene segment behaved as functional or pseudogenic. Alongside the repertoire data, information on donor age, sex, ethnicity and CMV serostatus was compiled. In a later genetic analysis, genome-wide SNP genotypes for about 65% of the roughly 670 donors were used, and that subset was treated as a discovery cohort. All discovery cohort repertoires had been generated using a single sequencing platform. Class I and class II HLA loci were covered by the typing at four-digit resolution. Typing coverage differed by locus: A, B, C, DRB1 and DQB1 were typed in about 620-630 donors, DQA1 in about 560, DPA1 in approximately 610, and DPB1 in just under 490. About five DR-DQ haplotypes were handled as single units for association and clustering because linkage in the cohort was strong. On average, approximately 250,000 unique TCR beta nucleotide sequences were sequenced per donor among some 420 genotyped donors of the cohort, with roughly 18% of those sequences being non-productive. The paper's findings and limits, for the study overall: HLA typing was unavailable for some donors at each locus, so association tests used only the typed subset. Most TCR sequences were observed very rarely across donors, whereas some public TCRs were present in many individuals. A later analysis found that HLA-associated TCR beta chains were more clonally expanded and had lower generation probabilities than equally common non-associated chains. In an earlier analysis of around 600 of the donors, most TCR beta V segments were observed in productive rearrangements about 90% or about 30% of the time, broadly matching IMGT annotations. In a later analysis, several top co-occurrence clusters were reported to appear linked to parvovirus B19, influenza, CMV and Epstein-Barr virus. A later genetic analysis reported fewer N-insertions in productive TCRs among donors in an Asian-associated ancestry cluster than the approximately 670-donor mean. The classifier was reported to diagnose cytomegalovirus status with high specificity and sensitivity in both the original cohort and the validation cohort. In a later analysis, TCR association rates were found to vary across HLA loci, with the most associated TCRs seen for DRB1 alleles and the fewest for HLA-C alleles. Linkage disequilibrium might explain the correlated functional status among segregating V segments, but an unknown experimental factor could not be excluded. Because counts were too low, about 17 rarely observed V segments, including chromosome 9 orphons, were excluded from the earlier analysis of roughly 580 of the donors. An association between a missense DCLRE1C variant and V-gene and J-gene trimming of TCR beta chains was found in a later genetic analysis and replicated in an independent cohort. In a later analysis, most CMV-associated TCR beta chains were found to appear HLA-restricted, with HLA associations seemingly driven largely by CMV exposure. A group of highly shared sequence variants was considered likely to be a technical artifact of the sequencing pipeline. A total of 150 or so TCR beta chains were listed by the study as associated with cytomegalovirus. Three of the identified cytomegalovirus-associated TCR beta chains were confirmed in vitro to be specific for cytomegalovirus antigens. The presence/absence analyses assumed that sequencing depth was roughly uniform across donors, and that assumption may not be true. This cohort had only TCR beta chains sequenced, and the lack of alpha or paired-chain data limited which features could be detected. When HLA alleles, especially DR and DQ, strongly co-occurred, TCR associations were difficult to assign to individual alleles. The authors suggested that the approach could potentially be generalized to other disease states and immunological phenotypes. For the cohort, immune exposure information was limited to CMV serostatus. A further reported finding was that TCR beta sequences accurately predicted the HLA-A and HLA-B alleles for most subjects in the first cohort. At a false discovery rate of 0.05, a later analysis linked fewer than 20,000 TCR beta sequences to specific HLA alleles. Some IMGT-functional V segments, including TRBV6-2 and TRBV6-3, could not be told apart with the 87-base-pair reads, so those segments were excluded.

V and J lose 1 base and 3 bases, and a span of 13 bases separates them. Its CDR3 holds 15 amino acids, cysteine through phenylalanine. Only the CDR3 part of the read is kept: 45 bases, read in frame from the first base. CDR1 and CDR2 were assigned from the germline V gene as SGHVS and FNYEAQ. The source material was PBMCs. Recombination linked TRBV7-6 to TRBJ2-7; TRBD1 could be the D gene, as 6 bases match. The sequence came from a woman aged 25 to 45 in good health and CMV-seronegative. The base sequence is TGTGCCAGCAGCTTAGAATCCGGGACACGCTACGAGCAGTACTTC. Its product reads: CASSLESGTRYEQYF.